This T cell receptor beta chain was documented in a study of blood T cell repertoires in COVID-19. Across the study: Material from acute and convalescent COVID-19 was sourced from the United States, Italy and Spain. In each case, the material was cDNA or gDNA derived from T cells, B-cell-depleted T cells, or PBMCs.

This CDR3 region has 16 residues. With 8 bases removed from V and 9 bases from J, the gap between germline ends came to 26 bases. CDR1 LNHDA and CDR2 SQIVND come from the germline V gene (reference sequence). This table comes from immunoSEQ multiplex PCR, and its TCRdb copy is limited to in-frame clones, with some not included. The profile covers roughly 87,000 clones, with around four fifths appearing a single time and around 2.1% taken by the ten largest. This clonotype was sampled from a woman in her sixties or seventies with acute or convalescent COVID-19. Sequences were obtained from peripheral blood. The chain joins TRBV19 to TRBJ2-1; maybe TRBD1 (5 bases). The CDR3 coding sequence is TGTGCCAGTGTTAAAGGGCCGCGGCAGGGCAATGGTGAGCAGTTCTTC. Translating it yields CASVKGPRQGNGEQFF.